These 26 T cell receptor beta chains came from one sample sequenced in a study of radiotherapy plus CTLA-4 blockade in lung cancer. The assay was immunoSEQ multiplex PCR, and TCRdb's table has in-frame clones only and misses some. Of about 38,000 clones listed, about three quarters are singletons. Sequenced here: peripheral blood, sampled from a patient treated with radiotherapy plus ipilimumab. The receptor source for this set is a human donor with non-small cell lung cancer who had stable disease on radiotherapy plus ipilimumab.

The chain combines TRBV5-1 with TRBJ1-2; D remains ambiguous. The CDR3 runs to 15 residues. V was cut by 3 bases and J by 4 bases, with 16 bases left in between. Germline V gives CDR1 SGHRS, CDR2 YFSETQ. CDR3 bases: TGCGCCAGCAGCTCCTACACCCCTTTGGGCTATGGCTACACCTTC. This gives the protein CASSSYTPLGYGYTF.

This chain links TRBV5-6 with TRBJ2-5; unclear D gene. The CDR3 has 12 amino acids. Trimming removed 3 bases at V and 1 base at J, with 4 bases between. CDR1 SGHDT and CDR2 YYEEEE come from the germline V gene. The CDR3 spells CASSSVQETQYF. CDR3 in DNA: TGTGCCAGCAGCTCAGTCCAAGAGACCCAGTACTTC.

This clone was counted between two and nine times. This rearrangement joins TRBV13 to TRBJ2-3; 7 bases agree with TRBD2. CDR1 and CDR2 from the germline V gene are PRHDT and FYEKMQ (reference sequence). V lost 5 bases and J lost 6; bases outside the gene matches: 11. The CDR3 runs 15 residues. CDR3 coding DNA: TGTGCCAGCAGCGAGGGACTAACCCGGGGGGATACGCAGTATTTT. Translating gives CASSEGLTRGDTQYF.

The chain carries TRBV5-6 and TRBJ1-2; D is possibly TRBD1 (5 bases). CDR3 length equals 12 residues. V lost 4 bases, J lost 5 bases, and 9 bases lay in between. Germline-derived CDR1 and CDR2 are SGHDT and YYEEEE. The CDR3: CASSRNRYGYTF. In nucleotides, the CDR3 is TGTGCCAGCAGCCGGAACAGGTATGGCTACACCTTC.

The rearrangement uses TRBV4-1 and TRBJ1-6, with 8 bases that match TRBD1. The V segment lost 4 bases and the J segment 7 bases; nucleotides outside the gene matches: 3. Germline CDR1 is MGHRA and CDR2 is YSYEKL. The CDR3 sequence is 14 residues long. The CDR3 sequence: CASSRTGRNSPLHF. For the CDR3, the DNA is TGCGCCAGCAGCCGGACAGGGCGGAATTCACCCCTCCACTTT.

The chain links TRBV5-5 to TRBJ1-6; TRBD1 is a possible D gene (5 bases). CDR3 length equals 15 residues. Germline V gene data show CDR1 as SGHKS and CDR2 as YYEKEE (reference sequence). V lost 0 bases to trimming and J lost 7 bases, with 11 bases between them. The CDR3 loop reads CASSLVRVENSPLHF. CDR3 DNA: TGTGCCAGCAGCTTGGTCAGGGTAGAGAATTCACCCCTCCACTTT.

The V call is TRBV19, the J call TRBJ1-3; 7 bases map to TRBD1. The CDR3 consists of 16 residues. With 5 bases clipped from V and 0 bases from J, the junction kept 7 bases outside the gene matches. CDR1 is LNHDA and CDR2 is SQIVND in the germline V gene (reference sequence). CDR3: CASSLDRASSGNTIYF. The CDR3 coding sequence is TGTGCCAGTAGTCTTGACAGGGCCAGCTCTGGAAACACCATATATTTT.

The chain carries TRBV30 and TRBJ1-2; D possibly corresponds to TRBD1 (5 bases). Per germline, CDR1 GTSNPN and CDR2 SVGIG (reference sequence). The CDR3 extends over 18 amino acids. V was trimmed by 2 bases and J by 4 bases, leaving 26 bases between them. The CDR3 region has the DNA TGTGCCTGGAGTCTAGAACCATCCCGGGGCCGATCGAGCTATGGCTACACCTTC. It translates to CAWSLEPSRGRSSYGYTF.

The V gene is TRBV11-1, the J gene TRBJ2-5; D is perhaps TRBD2 (6 bases). The CDR3 contains 13 residues. Germline V CDR1 and CDR2: SGHAT, FQDESV (reference sequence). With 3 bases removed from V and 1 base from J, the gap between germline ends came to 6 bases. The CDR3 reads CASSLGGQETQYF. CDR3 coding DNA: TGTGCCAGCAGCTTGGGGGGCCAAGAGACCCAGTACTTC.

The V and J genes are TRBV4-1 and TRBJ1-2, with a tentative D call TRBD1 (6 bases). The length of the CDR3 is 16 residues. The germline V and J ends were trimmed by 3 bases and 2 bases, with 16 bases remaining between them. CDR1 is MGHRA, CDR2 YSYEKL, per germline. Written as DNA, the CDR3 is TGCGCCAGCAGCCAGGGGGGGCTCTCAAGAAACTATGGCTACACCTTC. Its translation is CASSQGGLSRNYGYTF.

There are a few counts of this clone. V is TRBV30 and J is TRBJ1-2; D is undetermined. The germline V gene has CDR1 GTSNPN and CDR2 SVGIG (reference sequence). V was pared by 0 bases and J by 4 bases, with 9 bases between. There are 13 residues in the CDR3. As DNA, the CDR3 is TGTGCCTGGAGTGTGGAGGGATTCTATGGCTACACCTTC. Its protein is CAWSVEGFYGYTF. Filled out from reference TRBV30 and TRBJ1-2, the complete variable domain reads SQTIHQWPATLVQPVGSPLSLECTVEGTSNPNLYWYRQAAGRGLQLLFYSVGIGQISSEVPQNLSASRPQDRQFILSSKKLLLSDSGFYLCAWSVEGFYGYTFGSGTRLTVV.

This clone was seen a handful of times. V usage is TRBV25-1 and J usage is TRBJ2-5; D remains ambiguous. Deletions cut 3 bases from V and 0 bases from J, with 5 bases between. From germline, CDR1 is MGHDK and CDR2 SYGVNS. The CDR3 is 13 residues long. The CDR3 DNA sequence: TGTGCCAGCAGTGATTACGACCAAGAGACCCAGTACTTC. Translated, it gives CASSDYDQETQYF.

This clone was seen just once. The chain joins TRBV4-1 to TRBJ1-1; no firm D call. The ends were cut back, 9 bases at V and 8 bases at J, with 16 bases in the middle. This CDR3 comprises 12 residues. Germline loops: CDR1 MGHRA, CDR2 YSYEKL. The CDR3 coding sequence is TGCGCCAGTCTAACCCCAGAAAGGGAAGCTTTCTTT. Its translation: CASLTPEREAFF.

This chain links TRBV2 with TRBJ1-4; 8 positions agree with TRBD1. Per the germline V gene, CDR1 is SNHLY and CDR2 is FYNNEI. This CDR3 is built from 15 residues. V lost 7 bases to trimming and J lost 8 bases; unmatched junction nucleotides: 12. This CDR3 is CASKRTGSVREKLFF. The CDR3 DNA follows: TGTGCCAGCAAACGGACAGGGTCGGTCCGGGAAAAACTGTTTTTT.

J is TRBJ1-1 and V is TRBV5-1; weak D call: TRBD1 (6 bases). In germline, CDR1 is SGHRS, CDR2 YFSETQ. The V gene lost 4 bases and the J gene lost 0 bases, with 16 bases spanning the gap. This CDR3 spans 16 amino acids. In DNA, the CDR3 is TGCGCCAGCAGCCCTGGGACAATAATAATGAACACTGAAGCTTTCTTT. As protein: CASSPGTIIMNTEAFF.

V and J are TRBV10-3 and TRBJ1-4; D is unclear. CDR1 is ENHRY and CDR2 is SYGVKD in the germline V gene. The V end was cut by 9 bases, the J end by 8 bases, with 19 bases between. The CDR3 has 14 residues. CDR3 sequence: CAIGDTGSGEKLFF. The CDR3 bases are TGTGCCATTGGAGACACGGGAAGTGGCGAAAAACTGTTTTTT.

The chain is built from TRBV29-1 and TRBJ2-3; 8 positions match TRBD2. The CDR3 spans 13 residues. Germline CDR1 is SQVTM and CDR2 is ANQGSEA. J gave up 5 bases and V 3 bases, and 4 bases lay outside the gene matches. The CDR3 here is CSVERGARDTQYF. In nucleotides, the CDR3 is TGCAGCGTTGAGCGGGGGGCGCGAGATACGCAGTATTTT.

This clone was picked up a small number of times. The CDR3 DNA reads as TGTGCCAGCAGCTCCGACAGGACCCTCGACGAGCAGTACTTC. Translating gives CASSSDRTLDEQYF. The chain joins TRBV7-2 to TRBJ2-7; weak D call: TRBD1 (6 bases). The V gene lost 4 bases and the J gene lost 5 bases, with 15 bases spanning the gap. This CDR3 is built from 14 residues. Per germline, CDR1 SGHTA and CDR2 FQGNSA.

This rearrangement joins TRBV11-2 to TRBJ1-4, with 9 positions matching TRBD1. This CDR3 has 16 residues. V trimming: 5 bases; J trimming: 4 bases; junction bases outside the gene matches: 8. Germline V gene lookup returns CDR1 SGHAT and CDR2 FQNNGV. CDR3 protein: CASSPRPGQGNEKLFF. The CDR3 nucleotides read TGTGCCAGCAGCCCCAGGCCGGGACAGGGTAATGAAAAACTGTTTTTT.

This clone has only a few counts. The gene calls are TRBV4-3 and TRBJ2-6, with 7 bases fitting TRBD1. This CDR3 has 18 residues. Trimming removed 0 bases from V and 0 bases from J; junction bases left unmatched: 5. Germline V gene sequence: CDR1 LGHNA, CDR2 YSLEER. DNA for the CDR3: TGCGCCAGCAGCCAAGATGACAGGGCCTCCTCTGGGGCCAACGTCCTGACTTTC. It codes for CASSQDDRASSGANVLTF.

A few counts support this clone. The V call is TRBV5-4, the J call TRBJ1-6; possible D gene TRBD1, 6 bases. The germline V gene has CDR1 SGHNT and CDR2 YYREEE (reference sequence). The CDR3 totals 17 residues. Trimming took 3 bases from V and 0 from J, leaving 13 bases between them. The CDR3 sequence: CASSSATGSSYNSPLHF. The CDR3 DNA follows: TGTGCCAGCAGCTCCGCCACAGGGAGCTCCTATAATTCACCCCTCCACTTT.

This clone was recorded once. The V and J genes are TRBV27 and TRBJ2-3; D is ambiguous. The CDR3 has 11 amino acids. With 3 bases removed from V and 6 bases from J, the gap between germline ends came to 4 bases. The germline V gene has CDR1 MNHEY and CDR2 SMNVEV (reference sequence). The chain's CDR3 is CASSFRDTQYF. CDR3 nucleotide sequence: TGTGCCAGCAGTTTTAGGGATACGCAGTATTTT.

The chain has TRBV4-2 and TRBJ2-7; D is perhaps TRBD1 or TRBD2 (5 bases each). V shed 6 bases and J shed 2 bases, with 17 bases lying between them. Per germline, CDR1 LGHNA and CDR2 YNFKEQ. This CDR3 is built from 15 residues. The CDR3 bases are TGTGCCAGCAGTCCCCAGGGAGACGGCCCCTACGAGCAGTACTTC. This encodes CASSPQGDGPYEQYF.

This chain connects TRBV11-2 to TRBJ1-1; D perhaps matches TRBD1 (6 bases). Per germline, CDR1 SGHAT and CDR2 FQNNGV. Trimming removed 1 base from V and 1 base from J, with 13 bases in between. The CDR3 has 16 amino acids. The CDR3 region has the DNA TGTGCCAGCAGCTTAGGTGACAGGACAGAGAACACTGAAGCTTTCTTT. Protein sequence: CASSLGDRTENTEAFF.

The rearrangement joins TRBV10-2 to TRBJ1-5; D possibly corresponds to TRBD1 (5 bases). V gave up 6 bases and J gave up 0 bases, with 18 bases separating them. CDR1 WSHSY and CDR2 SAAADI come from the germline V gene. The length of the CDR3 is 17 residues. The CDR3 is CASSGSMTDYSNQPQHF. Here the CDR3 DNA reads TGCGCCAGCAGCGGCTCGATGACAGATTATAGCAATCAGCCCCAGCATTTT.

The rearrangement uses TRBV6-5 and TRBJ2-5, with 10 bases lining up with TRBD1. The CDR3 has 15 residues. Germline V CDR1 and CDR2: MNHEY, SVGAGI. After removal of 0 bases from V and 3 bases from J, the junction contained 1 base not matched to a gene. CDR3 amino acids: CASSYSGTGEETQYF. CDR3 nucleotide sequence: TGTGCCAGCAGTTACTCGGGGACAGGGGAAGAGACCCAGTACTTC.